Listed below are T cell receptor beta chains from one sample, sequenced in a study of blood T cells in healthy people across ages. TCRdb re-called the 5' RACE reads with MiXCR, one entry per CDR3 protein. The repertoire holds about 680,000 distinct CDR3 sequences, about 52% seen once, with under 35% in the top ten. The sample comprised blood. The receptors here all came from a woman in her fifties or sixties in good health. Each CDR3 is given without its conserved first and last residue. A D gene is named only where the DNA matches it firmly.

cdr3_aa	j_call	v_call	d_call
ASSSLPGGTGGSYEQY	TRBJ2-7	TRBV28	TRBD1
ASSYTRQGAYEQY	TRBJ2-7	TRBV6-5	TRBD1
ATSDSPGSSNQPQH	TRBJ1-5	TRBV24-1	NA
SAPGKYEQY	TRBJ2-7	TRBV20-1	NA
ASSYPGQAYNEQF	TRBJ2-1	TRBV6-2/TRBV6-3	TRBD1
SALRRSYEQY	TRBJ2-7	TRBV20-1	NA
SAPEHITDTQY	TRBJ2-3	TRBV20-1	NA
SANHLTGDTEAF	TRBJ1-1	TRBV20-1	NA
ASTTPGHNQPQH	TRBJ1-5	TRBV28	NA
ASSLGGQGQRGNEQF	TRBJ2-1	TRBV7-9	TRBD1
ASSLGLASYNEQF	TRBJ2-1	TRBV5-1	TRBD2
SVLKGGTGVEKLF	TRBJ1-4	TRBV29-1	TRBD1
ASSWGGVEEQY	TRBJ2-7	TRBV5-1	NA
ASSQRAGGNQPQH	TRBJ1-5	TRBV5-5	NA
TSRRICRGRYNEQF	TRBJ2-1	TRBV21-1	NA
ATSRTPGAGDEKLF	TRBJ1-4	TRBV15	NA
ASRRTANTEAF	TRBJ1-1	TRBV6-1	NA
ASSLSRGDYGYT	TRBJ1-2	TRBV11-2	NA
ASSSRDRLNGEQF	TRBJ2-1	TRBV12-3/TRBV12-4	NA
ASSLPTGRNTEAF	TRBJ1-1	TRBV28	NA
ASTEGSGEIQY	TRBJ2-4	TRBV18	NA
AWSRTTYEQY	TRBJ2-7	TRBV30	NA
ASSSPRAGGHEQF	TRBJ2-1	TRBV7-4	TRBD2
ASSPSGRALSSTDTQY	TRBJ2-3	TRBV5-1	TRBD2
AIKRDLSYEQY	TRBJ2-7	TRBV10-3	NA
SARGGFWSYEQY	TRBJ2-7	TRBV20-1	NA
AISDQYGYT	TRBJ1-2	TRBV10-3	NA
ATSSRTLNNEKLF	TRBJ1-4	TRBV15	NA
ASTLLAANTGELF	TRBJ2-2	TRBV2	NA
ASSEGTSGRASF	TRBJ2-1	TRBV6-1	TRBD2
ASSPGELSEKLF	TRBJ1-4	TRBV4-1	NA
ASSHNSPLYNEQF	TRBJ2-1	TRBV27	NA
ASSPLTASGANVLT	TRBJ2-6	TRBV28	NA
ASSFGPTDYEQY	TRBJ2-7	TRBV7-2	NA
SAIRDSGNEQY	NA	TRBV20-1	TRBD1
ATPGLSSDTQY	TRBJ2-3	TRBV7-9	NA
ASSPGTRTLNYGYT	TRBJ1-2	TRBV27	NA
ASSSGTSGMTDTQY	TRBJ2-3	TRBV5-1	TRBD2
ASSLDWTEQY	TRBJ2-5	TRBV7-2	NA
AWSVEGDTEAF	TRBJ1-1	TRBV30	NA
ASSSGGQAGTEAF	TRBJ1-1	TRBV5-1	TRBD1